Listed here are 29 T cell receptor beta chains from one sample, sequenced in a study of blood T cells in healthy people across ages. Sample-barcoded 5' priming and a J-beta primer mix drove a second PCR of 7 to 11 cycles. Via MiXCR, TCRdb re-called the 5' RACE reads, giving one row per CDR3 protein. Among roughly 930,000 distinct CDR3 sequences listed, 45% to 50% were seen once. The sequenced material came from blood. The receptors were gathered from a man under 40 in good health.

The DNA of the CDR3 is TGTGCCTGGAGTCGTAGGGAGCTGTTTTTT. Its translation: CAWSRRELFF. The gene calls are TRBV30 and TRBJ2-2, with D unresolved. The ends were cut back, 2 bases at V and 9 bases at J, with 4 bases in the middle. The CDR3 covers 10 residues. Germline V lookup: CDR1 GTSNPN, CDR2 SVGIG (reference sequence).

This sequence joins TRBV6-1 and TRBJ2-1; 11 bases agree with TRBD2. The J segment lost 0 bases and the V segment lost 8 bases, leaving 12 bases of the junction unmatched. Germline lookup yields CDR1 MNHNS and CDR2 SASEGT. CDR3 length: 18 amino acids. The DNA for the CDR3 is TGTGCCAGCGGGTCCCTAGCGGGGGGACTTAGCTCCTACAATGAGCAGTTCTTC. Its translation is CASGSLAGGLSSYNEQFF.

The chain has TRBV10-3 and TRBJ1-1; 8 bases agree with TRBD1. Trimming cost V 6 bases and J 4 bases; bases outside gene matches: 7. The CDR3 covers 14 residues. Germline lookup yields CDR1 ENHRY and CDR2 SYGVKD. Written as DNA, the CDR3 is TGTGCCATCAGGGAACAGGGGGAAGTCACTGAAGCTTTCTTT. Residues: CAIREQGEVTEAFF.

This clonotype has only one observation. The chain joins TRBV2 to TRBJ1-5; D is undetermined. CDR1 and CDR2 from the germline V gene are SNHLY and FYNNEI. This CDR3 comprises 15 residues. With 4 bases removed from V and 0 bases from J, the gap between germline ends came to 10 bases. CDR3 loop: CASSVRRPSNQPQHF. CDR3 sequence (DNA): TGTGCCAGCAGTGTACGGCGGCCTAGCAATCAGCCCCAGCATTTT.

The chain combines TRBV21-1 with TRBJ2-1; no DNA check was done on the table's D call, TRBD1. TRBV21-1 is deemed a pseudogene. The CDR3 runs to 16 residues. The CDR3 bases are TGTGCCAGCAGCAAGATAGACAGGGGGGCCTACAATGAGCAGTTCTTC. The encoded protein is CASSKIDRGAYNEQFF.

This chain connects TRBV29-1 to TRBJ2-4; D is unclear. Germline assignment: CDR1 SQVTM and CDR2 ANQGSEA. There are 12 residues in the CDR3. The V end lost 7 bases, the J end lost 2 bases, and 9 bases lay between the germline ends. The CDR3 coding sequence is TGCAGCGGAGAAATCTCCAAAAACATTCAGTACTTC. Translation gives CSGEISKNIQYF.

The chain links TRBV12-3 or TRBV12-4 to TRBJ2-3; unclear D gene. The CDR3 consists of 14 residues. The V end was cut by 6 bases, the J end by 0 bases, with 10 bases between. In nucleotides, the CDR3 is TGTGCCAGCAGCACTGGAGTTAGCACAGATACGCAGTATTTT. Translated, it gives CASSTGVSTDTQYF.

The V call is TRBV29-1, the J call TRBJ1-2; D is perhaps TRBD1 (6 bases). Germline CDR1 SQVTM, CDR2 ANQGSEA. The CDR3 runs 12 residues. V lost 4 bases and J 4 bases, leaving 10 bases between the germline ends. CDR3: CSVVQGPYGYTF. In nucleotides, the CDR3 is TGCAGCGTTGTCCAGGGGCCCTATGGCTACACCTTC.

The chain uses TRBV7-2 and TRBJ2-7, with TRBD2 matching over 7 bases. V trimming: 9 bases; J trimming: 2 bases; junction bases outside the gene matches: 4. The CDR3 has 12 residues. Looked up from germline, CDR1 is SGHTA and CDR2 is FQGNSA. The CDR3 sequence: CASRAGPYEQYF. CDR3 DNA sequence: TGTGCCAGTCGAGCGGGGCCCTACGAGCAGTACTTC. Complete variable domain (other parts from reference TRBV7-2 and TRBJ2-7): GAGVSQSPSNKVTEKGKDVELRCDPISGHTALYWYRQSLGQGLEFLIYFQGNSAPDKSGLPSDRFSAERTGGSVSTLTIQRTQQEDSAVYLCASRAGPYEQYFGPGTRLTVT.

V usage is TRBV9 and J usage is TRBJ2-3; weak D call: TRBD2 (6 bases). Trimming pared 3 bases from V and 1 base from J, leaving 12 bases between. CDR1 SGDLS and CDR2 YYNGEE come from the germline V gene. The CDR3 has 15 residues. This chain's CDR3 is CASSAGTPGTDTQYF. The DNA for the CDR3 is TGTGCCAGCAGCGCCGGGACTCCGGGCACAGATACGCAGTATTTT.

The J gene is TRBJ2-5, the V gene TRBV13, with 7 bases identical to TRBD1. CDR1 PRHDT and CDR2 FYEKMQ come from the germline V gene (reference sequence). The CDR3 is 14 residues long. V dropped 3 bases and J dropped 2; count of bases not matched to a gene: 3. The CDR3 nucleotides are TGTGCCAGCAGCTTGTGGGGACAGCAAGAGACCCAGTACTTC. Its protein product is CASSLWGQQETQYF.

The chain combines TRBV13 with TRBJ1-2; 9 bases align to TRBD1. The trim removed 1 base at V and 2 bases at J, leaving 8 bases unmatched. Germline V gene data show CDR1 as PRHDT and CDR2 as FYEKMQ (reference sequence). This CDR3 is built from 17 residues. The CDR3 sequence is CASSLVMGQGGNYGYTF. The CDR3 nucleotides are TGTGCCAGCAGCTTAGTGATGGGACAGGGTGGAAACTATGGCTACACCTTC. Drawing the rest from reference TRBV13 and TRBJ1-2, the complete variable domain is AAGVIQSPRHLIKEKRETATLKCYPIPRHDTVYWYQQGPGQDPQFLISFYEKMQSDKGSIPDRFSAQQFSDYHSELNMSSLELGDSALYFCASSLVMGQGGNYGYTFGSGTRLTVV.

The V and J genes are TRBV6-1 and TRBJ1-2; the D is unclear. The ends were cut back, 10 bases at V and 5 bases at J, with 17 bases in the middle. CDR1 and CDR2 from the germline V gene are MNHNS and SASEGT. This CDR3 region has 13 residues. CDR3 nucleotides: TGTGCCATCAGAGAGCCCGGGATTTATGGCTACACCTTC. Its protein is CAIREPGIYGYTF.

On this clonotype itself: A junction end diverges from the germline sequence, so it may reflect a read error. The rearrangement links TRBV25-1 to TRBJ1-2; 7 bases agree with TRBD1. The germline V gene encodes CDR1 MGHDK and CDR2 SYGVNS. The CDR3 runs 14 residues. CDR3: CASGKTGPNYGCTF. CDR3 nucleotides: TGTGCCAGCGGGAAGACAGGGCCTAACTATGGCTGCACCTTC.

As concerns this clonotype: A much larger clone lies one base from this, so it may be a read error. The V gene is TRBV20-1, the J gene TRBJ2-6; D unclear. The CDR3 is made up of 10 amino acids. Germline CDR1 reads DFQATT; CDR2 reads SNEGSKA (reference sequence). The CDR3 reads CSAKADVLTF. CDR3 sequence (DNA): TGCAGTGCTAAGGCCGACGTCCTGACTTTC.

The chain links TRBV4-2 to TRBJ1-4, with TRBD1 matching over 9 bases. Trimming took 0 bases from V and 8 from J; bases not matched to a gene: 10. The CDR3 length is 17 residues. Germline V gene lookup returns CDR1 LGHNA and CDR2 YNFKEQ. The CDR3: CASSQDWDREVGEKLFF. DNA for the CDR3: TGTGCCAGCAGCCAAGATTGGGACAGGGAGGTCGGCGAAAAACTGTTTTTT.

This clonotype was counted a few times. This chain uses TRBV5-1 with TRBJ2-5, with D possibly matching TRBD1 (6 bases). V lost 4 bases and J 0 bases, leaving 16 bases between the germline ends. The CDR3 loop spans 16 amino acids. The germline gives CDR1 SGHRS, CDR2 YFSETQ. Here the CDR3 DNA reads TGCGCCAGCAGCCTGACCTCCGGGACACACCAAGAGACCCAGTACTTC. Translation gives CASSLTSGTHQETQYF.

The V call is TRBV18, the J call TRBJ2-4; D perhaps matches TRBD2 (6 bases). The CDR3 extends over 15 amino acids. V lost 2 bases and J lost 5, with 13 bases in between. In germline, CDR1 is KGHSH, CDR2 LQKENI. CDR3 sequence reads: CASSPAGRSENIQYF. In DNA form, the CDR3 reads TGTGCCAGCTCACCAGCGGGGAGGAGTGAAAACATTCAGTACTTC.

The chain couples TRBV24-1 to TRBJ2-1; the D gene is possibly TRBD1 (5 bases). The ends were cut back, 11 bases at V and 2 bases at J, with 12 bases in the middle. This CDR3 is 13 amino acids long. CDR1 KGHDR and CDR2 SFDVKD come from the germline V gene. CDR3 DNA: TGTGCCATCCAAGGCAGGGCCTACAATGAGCAGTTCTTC. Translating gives CAIQGRAYNEQFF.

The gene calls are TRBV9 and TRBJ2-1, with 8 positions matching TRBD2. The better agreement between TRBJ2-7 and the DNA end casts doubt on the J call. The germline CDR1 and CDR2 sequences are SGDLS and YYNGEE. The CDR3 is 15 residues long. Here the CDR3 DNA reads TGTGCCAGCAGCTCCCCGACTAGCGTTTACAATGAGCAGTACTTC. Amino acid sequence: CASSSPTSVYNEQYF.

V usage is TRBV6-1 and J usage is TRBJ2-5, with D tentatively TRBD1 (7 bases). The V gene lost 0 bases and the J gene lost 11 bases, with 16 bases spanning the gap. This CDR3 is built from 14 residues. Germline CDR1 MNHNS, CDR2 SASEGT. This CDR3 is CASSEAAGGREQYF. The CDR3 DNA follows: TGTGCCAGCAGTGAAGCGGCAGGGGGACGGGAGCAGTACTTC.

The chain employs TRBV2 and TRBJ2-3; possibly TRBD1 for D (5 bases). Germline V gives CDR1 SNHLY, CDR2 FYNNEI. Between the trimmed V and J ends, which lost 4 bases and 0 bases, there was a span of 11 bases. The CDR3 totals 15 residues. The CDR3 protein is CASSADKGSTDTQYF. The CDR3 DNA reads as TGTGCCAGCAGTGCCGACAAGGGGAGCACAGATACGCAGTATTTT.

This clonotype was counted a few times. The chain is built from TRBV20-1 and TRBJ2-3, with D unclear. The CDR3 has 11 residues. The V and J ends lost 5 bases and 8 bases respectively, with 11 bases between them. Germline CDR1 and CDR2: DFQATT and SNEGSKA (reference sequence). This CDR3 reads CSARSDRTQYF. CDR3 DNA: TGCAGTGCTCGGTCAGATCGTACGCAGTATTTT.

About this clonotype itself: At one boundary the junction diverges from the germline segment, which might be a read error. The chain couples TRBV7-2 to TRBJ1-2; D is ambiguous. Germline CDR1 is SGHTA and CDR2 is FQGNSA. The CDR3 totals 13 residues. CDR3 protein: CVSSYGPNYGYTF. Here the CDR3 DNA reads TGTGTCAGCAGTTACGGACCTAACTATGGCTACACCTTC.

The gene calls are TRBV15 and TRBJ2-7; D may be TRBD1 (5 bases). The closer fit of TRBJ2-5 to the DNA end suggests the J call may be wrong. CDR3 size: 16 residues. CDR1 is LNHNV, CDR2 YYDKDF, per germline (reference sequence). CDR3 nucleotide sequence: TGTGCCACCAGCAGAGTCACAGGCCTTGGATCAGAGACCCAGTACTTC. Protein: CATSRVTGLGSETQYF.

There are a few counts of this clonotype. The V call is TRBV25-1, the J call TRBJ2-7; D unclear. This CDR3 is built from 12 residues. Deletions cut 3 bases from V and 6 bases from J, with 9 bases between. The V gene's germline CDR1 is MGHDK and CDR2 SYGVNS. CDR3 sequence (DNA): TGTGCCAGCAGTGATTGGGTCACCGAGCAGTACTTC. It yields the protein CASSDWVTEQYF.

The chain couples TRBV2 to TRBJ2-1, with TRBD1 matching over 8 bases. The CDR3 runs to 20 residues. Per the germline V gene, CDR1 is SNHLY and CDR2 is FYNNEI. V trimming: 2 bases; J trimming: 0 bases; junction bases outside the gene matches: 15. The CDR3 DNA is TGTGCCAGCAGTGAAAGGCTGAGGACAGGGTTTACGAGCTCCTACAATGAGCAGTTCTTC. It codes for CASSERLRTGFTSSYNEQFF.

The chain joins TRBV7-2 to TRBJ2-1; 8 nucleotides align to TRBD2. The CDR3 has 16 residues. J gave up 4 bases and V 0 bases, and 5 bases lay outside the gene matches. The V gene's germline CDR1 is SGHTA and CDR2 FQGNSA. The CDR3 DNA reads TGTGCCAGCAGCTTAGCAACGGCGGGGGGTTACAATGAGCAGTTCTTC. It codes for CASSLATAGGYNEQFF. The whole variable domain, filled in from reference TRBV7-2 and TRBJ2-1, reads GAGVSQSPSNKVTEKGKDVELRCDPISGHTALYWYRQSLGQGLEFLIYFQGNSAPDKSGLPSDRFSAERTGGSVSTLTIQRTQQEDSAVYLCASSLATAGGYNEQFFGPGTRLTVL.

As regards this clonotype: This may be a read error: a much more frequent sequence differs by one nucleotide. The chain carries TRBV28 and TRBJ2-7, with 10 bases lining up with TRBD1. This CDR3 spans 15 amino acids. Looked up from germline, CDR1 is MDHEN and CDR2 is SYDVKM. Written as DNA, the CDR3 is TGTGCCGGCAGTTTACCGGGACAGGGGTCCTACGAGCAGTACTTC. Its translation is CAGSLPGQGSYEQYF.